This T cell receptor (beta chain) was captured by sequencing in a study of shared clonotypes between healthy human individuals. Study-wide background: The cohort comprised a couple of women and a few men. Their ages spanned 18 to 49 years. Each donor had three CD4 naive, three CD4 memory, two CD8 naive and one CD8 memory plate.

This table comes from immunoSEQ multiplex PCR, and its TCRdb copy is limited to in-frame clones, with some not included. The table has approximately 1.5 million clones, 95% to 99% seen once. With respect to this clone: The antigen remains unidentified. Other DNA sequences within the sample encode an identical CDR3.

Everyone who donated was a Caucasian adult who lived in Nashville, Tennessee. Germline V gene sequence: CDR1 MDHEN, CDR2 SYDVKM. This CDR3 comprises 12 residues. Trimming took off 6 bases at V and 6 bases at J, with 9 bases between the two ends. Notes on the study in general: Between a handful of donors, naive CD4 clonotypes were shared at a level of about 5%.

Sequencing was carried out using naive CD4+ T cells sorted from blood. The subset is: CD45RA+ positively selected. The TCR comes from a man younger than 45 in good health. The chain is built from TRBV28 and TRBJ1-5; no definite D call. CDR3 sequence (DNA): TGTGCCAGCAGAAGCGGAGGTCAGCCCCAGCATTTT. It is translated as CASRSGGQPQHF.